One and the same sample provided the 23 T cell receptor beta chains below, sequenced in a study of a mutant IDH1 vaccine in newly diagnosed glioma. Regarding time point: baseline, week 1 (first vaccination visit). Indicated treatment: pre-vaccination baseline after standard-of-care therapy. Using immunoSEQ multiplex PCR, the repertoire was profiled, and TCRdb retains in-frame clones only, with some absent. Among fewer than 40,000 clones listed, over 70% were seen once. The sequencing used PBMCs, collected from a glioma patient treated with radiotherapy, temozolomide or both. The receptor source for this set is a man aged 25 to 40 with glioma.

This chain links TRBV6-6 with TRBJ1-5; D is uncertain. Germline assignment: CDR1 MNHNY and CDR2 SVGAGI (reference sequence). Trimming shortened V by 2 bases and J by 1 base, and 6 bases separated the two germline ends. The CDR3 extends over 14 amino acids. Written as DNA, the CDR3 is TGTGCCAGCAGTTACATCCAGAGCAATCAGCCCCAGCATTTT. This gives the protein CASSYIQSNQPQHF.

The chain couples TRBV2 to TRBJ2-3; the match to TRBD2 covers 11 bases. The germline CDR1 and CDR2 sequences are SNHLY and FYNNEI. This CDR3 is 16 amino acids long. The V and J ends lost 8 bases and 1 base, in that order; junction bases with no gene match: 8. The DNA of the CDR3 is TGTGCCAGCCAAAGGAAGACTAGCGGGGGCACAGATACGCAGTATTTT. Its translation: CASQRKTSGGTDTQYF.

This chain uses TRBV2 with TRBJ2-7; 7 bases align to TRBD2. Germline V gene lookup returns CDR1 SNHLY and CDR2 FYNNEI. V dropped 8 bases and J dropped 0; count of bases not matched to a gene: 10. The CDR3 has 15 residues. The CDR3 bases are TGTGCCAGCGGGGGGGTAGACAAGGGCTCCTACGAGCAGTACTTC. This gives the protein CASGGVDKGSYEQYF.

This sequence joins TRBV19 and TRBJ2-3, with a weak D call TRBD1 (7 bases). CDR1 is LNHDA and CDR2 is SQIVND in the germline V gene (reference sequence). The CDR3 sequence is 14 residues long. Between the trimmed V and J ends, which lost 11 bases and 9 bases, there was a span of 24 bases. DNA for the CDR3: TGTGCCGTCCAGGGGGGCGGCGGAGGGGAAACGCAGTATTTT. Translation gives CAVQGGGGGETQYF.

The V call is TRBV28, the J call TRBJ1-2, with D possibly matching TRBD1 (5 bases). Trimming pared 3 bases from V and 2 bases from J, leaving 16 bases between. The CDR3 contains 16 residues. The germline gives CDR1 MDHEN, CDR2 SYDVKM. The CDR3 loop is CASSLPAGTENYGYTF. CDR3 coding DNA: TGTGCCAGCAGTTTGCCCGCCGGGACGGAGAACTATGGCTACACCTTC.

The V gene is TRBV30, the J gene TRBJ1-5; 8 nucleotides align to TRBD1. Looked up from germline, CDR1 is GTSNPN and CDR2 is SVGIG (reference sequence). Germline trimming cut 5 bases from V and 4 bases from J; bases unmatched to any gene: 7. The CDR3 sequence is 14 residues long. CDR3 nucleotide sequence: TGTGCCTGGGGCGGACAGGGAAGTAATCAGCCCCAGCATTTT. This sequence encodes CAWGGQGSNQPQHF.

The CDR3 loop reads CASSQLLGGSDTQYF. The DNA for the CDR3 is TGCGCCAGCAGCCAGCTGCTCGGGGGGTCAGATACGCAGTATTTT. The V and J genes are TRBV4-3 and TRBJ2-3; 7 bases line up with TRBD2. Germline V lookup: CDR1 LGHNA, CDR2 YSLEER. Unmatched junction bases numbered 7, after V lost 3 bases and J lost 4 bases. This CDR3 has 15 amino acids.

The DNA for the CDR3 is TGTGCCAGTAGTATCTCGACAGGGGGACATGAGCAGTTCTTC. It yields the protein CASSISTGGHEQFF. The chain couples TRBV19 to TRBJ2-1, with TRBD1 identical over 9 bases. The CDR3 spans 14 residues. Germline loops: CDR1 LNHDA, CDR2 SQIVND (reference sequence). V was clipped by 3 bases and J by 8 bases; unmatched bases: 5.

The chain is built from TRBV5-5 and TRBJ1-5; perhaps TRBD1 as D (6 bases). The CDR3 is made up of 15 amino acids. Deletions cut 3 bases from V and 7 bases from J, with 17 bases between. The germline CDR1 and CDR2 sequences are SGHKS and YYEKEE (reference sequence). The CDR3 DNA reads as TGTGCCAGCAGCTATGGGAACAGGGCTAACCAGCCCCAGCATTTT. Translated: CASSYGNRANQPQHF.

V gene TRBV5-4 combines with J gene TRBJ1-4; D not certain. Germline CDR1 reads SGHNT; CDR2 reads YYREEE (reference sequence). The V end was cut by 4 bases, the J end by 8 bases, with 15 bases between. The CDR3 length is 14 residues. The CDR3 is CASSHGPPGEKLFF. CDR3 DNA sequence: TGTGCCAGCAGCCATGGCCCCCCGGGGGAAAAACTGTTTTTT.

The chain carries TRBV28 and TRBJ1-5; TRBD1 is a possible D gene (5 bases). This CDR3 region has 13 residues. V lost 7 bases to trimming and J lost 6 bases, with 13 bases between them. CDR1 and CDR2 (germline): MDHEN, SYDVKM. CDR3 sequence reads: CASIGGLAQPQHF. Written as DNA, the CDR3 is TGTGCCAGCATTGGGGGTCTCGCTCAGCCCCAGCATTTT.

The gene calls are TRBV27 and TRBJ2-3; the D gene is possibly TRBD1 (6 bases). Looked up from germline, CDR1 is MNHEY and CDR2 is SMNVEV (reference sequence). Trimming pared 5 bases from V and 3 bases from J, leaving 12 bases between. The CDR3 is 14 residues long. The CDR3 DNA reads TGTGCCAGCAGTACCAGGGGTAGGACAGATACGCAGTATTTT. It is translated as CASSTRGRTDTQYF.

This clone was seen a single time. The chain uses TRBV5-1 and TRBJ2-7, with TRBD1 as a possible D gene (5 bases). With 2 bases removed from V and 3 bases from J, the gap between germline ends came to 6 bases. The CDR3 has 12 residues. The germline V gene encodes CDR1 SGHRS and CDR2 YFSETQ. The CDR3 DNA reads TGCGCCAGCAGCTTAGGGGACTACGAGCAGTACTTC. It codes for CASSLGDYEQYF.

The chain recombines TRBV6-5 with TRBJ2-1; weak D call: TRBD1 (6 bases). V lost 2 bases, J lost 4 bases, and 9 bases lay in between. In germline, CDR1 is MNHEY, CDR2 SVGAGI. The CDR3 contains 14 residues. CDR3 DNA: TGTGCCAGCAGTTACGGGCAGGGGTACAATGAGCAGTTCTTC. Residues: CASSYGQGYNEQFF.

The chain has TRBV11-3 and TRBJ2-5; maybe TRBD1 (5 bases). The CDR3 spans 13 residues. Trimming removed 3 bases from V and 3 bases from J, with 8 bases in between. Germline CDR1 reads SGHNT; CDR2 reads YENEEA. CDR3 in amino acids: CASSFGREETQYF. The DNA of the CDR3 is TGTGCCAGCAGCTTCGGCAGGGAAGAGACCCAGTACTTC.

In regard to this clone: Other DNA sequences in the same sample also yield this CDR3. The V gene is TRBV29-1, the J gene TRBJ1-1; D remains ambiguous. V was trimmed by 4 bases and J by 4 bases, leaving 7 bases between them. The CDR3 is 11 amino acids. Germline CDR1 and CDR2: SQVTM and ANQGSEA. CDR3 sequence: CSVGGGTEAFF. CDR3 DNA: TGCAGCGTTGGAGGCGGCACTGAAGCTTTCTTT. Variable domain in full (rest from reference TRBV29-1 and TRBJ1-1): SAVISQKPSRDICQRGTSLTIQCQVDSQVTMMFWYRQQPGQSLTLIATANQGSEATYESGFVIDKFPISRPNLTFSTLTVSNMSPEDSSIYLCSVGGGTEAFFGQGTRLTVV.

This clone was detected a few times. The DNA of the CDR3 is TGTGCCAGCAGTTACGGCTTCATAGGCACTGAAGCTTTCTTT. Translating it yields CASSYGFIGTEAFF. This chain connects TRBV6-5 to TRBJ1-1, with D uncertain. CDR3 length: 14 residues. Germline CDR1 MNHEY, CDR2 SVGAGI. Trimming left V 2 bases short and J 4 bases short, with 11 bases between.

The chain employs TRBV7-8 and TRBJ1-5; D possibly corresponds to TRBD1 (5 bases). Trimming removed 2 bases from V and 1 base from J, with 6 bases in between. This CDR3 spans 14 amino acids. Germline V gives CDR1 SGHVS, CDR2 FQNEAQ. DNA of the CDR3: TGTGCCAGCAGCTTACAGGGCAGCAATCAGCCCCAGCATTTT. Its translation: CASSLQGSNQPQHF.

This clone has just one count. This rearrangement joins TRBV4-1 to TRBJ2-7, with D perhaps TRBD2 (5 bases). Trimming took off 1 base at V and 2 bases at J, with 12 bases between the two ends. The CDR3 has 15 amino acids. Germline CDR1 is MGHRA and CDR2 is YSYEKL. The CDR3 nucleotides read TGCGCCAGCAGCCAAGTAGCGAGGCCCACCTACGAGCAGTACTTC. As protein: CASSQVARPTYEQYF.

The chain uses TRBV9 and TRBJ2-5; 8 nucleotides agree with TRBD2. Per germline, CDR1 SGDLS and CDR2 YYNGEE. The V and J ends lost 4 bases and 5 bases, in that order; junction bases with no gene match: 7. The CDR3 is 14 amino acids. The CDR3 bases are TGTGCCAGCAGCAAAACGGGGGGGCGGGAGACCCAGTACTTC. Translating gives CASSKTGGRETQYF.

The chain is built from TRBV13 and TRBJ1-1; D call uncertain. V was trimmed by 5 bases and J by 1 base, leaving 11 bases between them. Per germline, CDR1 PRHDT and CDR2 FYEKMQ (reference sequence). The CDR3 has 14 amino acids. The CDR3 loop is CASSPDGKNTEAFF. The CDR3 DNA follows: TGTGCCAGCAGCCCCGACGGCAAGAACACTGAAGCTTTCTTT. The entire variable domain, with the rest obtained from reference TRBV13 and TRBJ1-1, is as follows: AAGVIQSPRHLIKEKRETATLKCYPIPRHDTVYWYQQGPGQDPQFLISFYEKMQSDKGSIPDRFSAQQFSDYHSELNMSSLELGDSALYFCASSPDGKNTEAFFGQGTRLTVV.

The rearrangement uses TRBV5-4 and TRBJ1-4, with TRBD1 matching 10 bases. Germline assignment: CDR1 SGHNT and CDR2 YYREEE (reference sequence). There are 14 residues in the CDR3. V lost 4 bases and J lost 8; bases outside the gene matches: 5. CDR3 protein: CASSIDRGQEKLFF. In nucleotides, the CDR3 is TGTGCCAGCAGCATCGACAGGGGGCAAGAAAAACTGTTTTTT.

V and J are TRBV29-1 and TRBJ1-1, with D unclear. CDR1 and CDR2 (germline): SQVTM, ANQGSEA. The CDR3 covers 14 residues. The V end lost 4 bases, the J end lost 4 bases, and 16 bases lay between the germline ends. DNA of the CDR3: TGCAGCGTTGTACCCTTACGGGAGGGCACTGAAGCTTTCTTT. This gives the protein CSVVPLREGTEAFF. Using reference TRBV29-1 and TRBJ1-1 for the parts outside the CDR3, the full variable domain is SAVISQKPSRDICQRGTSLTIQCQVDSQVTMMFWYRQQPGQSLTLIATANQGSEATYESGFVIDKFPISRPNLTFSTLTVSNMSPEDSSIYLCSVVPLREGTEAFFGQGTRLTVV.